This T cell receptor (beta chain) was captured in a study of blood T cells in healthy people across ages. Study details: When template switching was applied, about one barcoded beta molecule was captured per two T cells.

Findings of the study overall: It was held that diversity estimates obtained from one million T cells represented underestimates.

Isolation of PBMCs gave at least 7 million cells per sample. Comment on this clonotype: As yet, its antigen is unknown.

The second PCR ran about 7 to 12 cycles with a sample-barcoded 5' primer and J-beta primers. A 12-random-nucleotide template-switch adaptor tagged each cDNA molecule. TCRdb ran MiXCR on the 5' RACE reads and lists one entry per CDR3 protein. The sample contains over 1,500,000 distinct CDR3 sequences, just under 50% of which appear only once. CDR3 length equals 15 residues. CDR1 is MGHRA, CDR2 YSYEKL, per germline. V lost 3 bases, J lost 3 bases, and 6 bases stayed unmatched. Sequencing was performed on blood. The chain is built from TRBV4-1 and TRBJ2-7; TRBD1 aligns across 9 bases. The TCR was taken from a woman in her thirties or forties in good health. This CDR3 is CASSQGQGDFYEQYF. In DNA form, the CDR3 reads TGCGCCAGCAGCCAGGGACAGGGCGATTTCTACGAGCAGTACTTC.